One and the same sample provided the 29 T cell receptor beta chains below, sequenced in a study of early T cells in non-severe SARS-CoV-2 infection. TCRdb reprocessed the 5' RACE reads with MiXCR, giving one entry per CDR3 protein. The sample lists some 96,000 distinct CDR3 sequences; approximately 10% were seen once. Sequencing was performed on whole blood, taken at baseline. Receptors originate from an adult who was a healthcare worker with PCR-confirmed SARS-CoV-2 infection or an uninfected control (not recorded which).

Written as DNA, the CDR3 is TGTGCCAGCAGCTCATCCAGGGGAATCCAAGAGACCCAGTACTTC. Its protein is CASSSSRGIQETQYF. This chain joins TRBV11-2 and TRBJ2-5, with D tentatively TRBD1 (6 bases). Germline V gene data show CDR1 as SGHAT and CDR2 as FQNNGV. The CDR3 totals 15 residues. V was trimmed by 4 bases and J by 1 base, leaving 13 bases between them.

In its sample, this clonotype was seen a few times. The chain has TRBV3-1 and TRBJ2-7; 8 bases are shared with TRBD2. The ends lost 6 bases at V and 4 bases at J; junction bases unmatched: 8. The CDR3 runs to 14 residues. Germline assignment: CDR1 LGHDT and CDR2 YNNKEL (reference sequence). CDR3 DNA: TGTGCCAGCAGGGGCAGCGGGAGAGTGTACGAGCAGTACTTC. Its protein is CASRGSGRVYEQYF.

The CDR3 protein is CASSSHRDIAYEQYF. The CDR3 DNA follows: TGTGCCAGCAGCTCGCACCGGGACATTGCCTACGAGCAGTACTTC. The chain is built from TRBV5-6 and TRBJ2-7, with D perhaps TRBD1 (6 bases). Trimming removed 3 bases at V and 2 bases at J, with 15 bases between. The CDR3 length is 15 residues. Germline CDR1 and CDR2: SGHDT and YYEEEE.

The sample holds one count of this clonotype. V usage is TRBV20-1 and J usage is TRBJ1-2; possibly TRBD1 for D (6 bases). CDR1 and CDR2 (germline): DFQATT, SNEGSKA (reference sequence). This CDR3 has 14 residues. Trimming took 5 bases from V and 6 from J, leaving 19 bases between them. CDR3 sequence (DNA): TGCAGTGCTGAATCCATGTCGGGGGCCCATGGCTACACCTTC. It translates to CSAESMSGAHGYTF.

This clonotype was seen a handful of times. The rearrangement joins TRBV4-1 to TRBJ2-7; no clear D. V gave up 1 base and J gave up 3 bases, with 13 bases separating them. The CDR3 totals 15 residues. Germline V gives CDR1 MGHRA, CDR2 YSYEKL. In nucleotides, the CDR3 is TGCGCCAGCAGCCAAGCACCATCCAGAGACTACGAGCAGTACTTC. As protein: CASSQAPSRDYEQYF.

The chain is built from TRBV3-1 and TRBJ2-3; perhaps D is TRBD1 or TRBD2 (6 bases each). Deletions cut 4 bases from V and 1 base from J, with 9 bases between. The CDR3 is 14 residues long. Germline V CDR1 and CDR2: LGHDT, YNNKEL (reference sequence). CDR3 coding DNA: TGTGCCAGCAGCCCTCGGGGGCGCACAGATACGCAGTATTTT. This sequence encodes CASSPRGRTDTQYF.

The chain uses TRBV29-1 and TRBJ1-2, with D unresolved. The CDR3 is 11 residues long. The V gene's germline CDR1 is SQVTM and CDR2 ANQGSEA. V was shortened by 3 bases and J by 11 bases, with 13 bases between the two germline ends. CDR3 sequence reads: CSVESEITYTF. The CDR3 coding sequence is TGCAGCGTTGAGTCAGAGATAACTTACACCTTC.

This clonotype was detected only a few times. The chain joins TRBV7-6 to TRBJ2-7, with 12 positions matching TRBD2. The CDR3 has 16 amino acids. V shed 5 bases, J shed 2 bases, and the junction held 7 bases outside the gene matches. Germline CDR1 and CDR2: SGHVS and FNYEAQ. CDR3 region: CASSRRLAGATYEQYF. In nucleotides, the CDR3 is TGTGCCAGCAGCAGACGACTAGCGGGGGCCACCTACGAGCAGTACTTC. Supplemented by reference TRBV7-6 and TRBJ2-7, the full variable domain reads GAGVSQSPRYKVTKRGQDVALRCDPISGHVSLYWYRQALGQGPEFLTYFNYEAQQDKSGLPNDRFSAERPEGSISTLTIQRTEQRDSAMYRCASSRRLAGATYEQYFGPGTRLTVT.

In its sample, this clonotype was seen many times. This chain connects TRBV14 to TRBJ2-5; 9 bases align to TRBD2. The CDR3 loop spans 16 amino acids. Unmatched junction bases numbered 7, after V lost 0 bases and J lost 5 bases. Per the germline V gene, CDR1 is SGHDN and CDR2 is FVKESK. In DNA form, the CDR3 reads TGTGCCAGCAGCCAAGACCTGAGCGGGGGGCTCGAGACCCAGTACTTC. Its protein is CASSQDLSGGLETQYF. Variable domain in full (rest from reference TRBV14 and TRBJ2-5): EAGVTQFPSHSVIEKGQTVTLRCDPISGHDNLYWYRRVMGKEIKFLLHFVKESKQDESGMPNNRFLAERTGGTYSTLKVQPAELEDSGVYFCASSQDLSGGLETQYFGPGTRLLVL.

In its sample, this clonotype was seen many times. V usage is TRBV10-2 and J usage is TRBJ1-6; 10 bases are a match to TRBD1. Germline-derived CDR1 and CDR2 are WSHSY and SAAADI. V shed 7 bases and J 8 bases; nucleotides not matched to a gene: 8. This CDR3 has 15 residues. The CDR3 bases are TGCGCCAGCACAACTTCGGGACAGGGGCATTCACCCCTCCACTTT. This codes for CASTTSGQGHSPLHF.

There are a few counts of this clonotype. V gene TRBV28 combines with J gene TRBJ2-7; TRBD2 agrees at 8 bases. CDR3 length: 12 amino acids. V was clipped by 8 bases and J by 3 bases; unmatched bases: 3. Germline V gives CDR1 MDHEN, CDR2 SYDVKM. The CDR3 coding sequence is TGTGCCAGCGGGACTAGAGGCTACGAGCAGTACTTC. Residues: CASGTRGYEQYF.

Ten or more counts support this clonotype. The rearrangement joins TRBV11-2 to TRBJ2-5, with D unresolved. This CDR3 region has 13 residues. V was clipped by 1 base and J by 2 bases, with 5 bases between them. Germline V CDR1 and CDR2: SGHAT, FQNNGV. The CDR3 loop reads CASSLGAQETQYF. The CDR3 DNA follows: TGTGCCAGCAGCTTAGGGGCGCAAGAGACCCAGTACTTC. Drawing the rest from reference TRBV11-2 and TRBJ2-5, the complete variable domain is EAGVAQSPRYKIIEKRQSVAFWCNPISGHATLYWYQQILGQGPKLLIQFQNNGVVDDSQLPKDRFSAERLKGVDSTLKIQPAKLEDSAVYLCASSLGAQETQYFGPGTRLLVL.

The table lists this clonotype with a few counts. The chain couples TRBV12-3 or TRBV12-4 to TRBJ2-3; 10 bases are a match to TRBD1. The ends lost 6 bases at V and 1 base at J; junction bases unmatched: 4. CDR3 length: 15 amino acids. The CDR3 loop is CASSPGQGGTDTQYF. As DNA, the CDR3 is TGTGCCAGCAGCCCCGGACAGGGGGGCACAGATACGCAGTATTTT.

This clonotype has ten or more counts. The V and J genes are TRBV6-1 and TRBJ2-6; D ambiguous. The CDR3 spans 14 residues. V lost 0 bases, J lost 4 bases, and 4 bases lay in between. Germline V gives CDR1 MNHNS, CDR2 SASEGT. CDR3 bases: TGTGCCAGCAGTGAAGCGTTGGGGGCCAACGTCCTGACTTTC. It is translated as CASSEALGANVLTF.

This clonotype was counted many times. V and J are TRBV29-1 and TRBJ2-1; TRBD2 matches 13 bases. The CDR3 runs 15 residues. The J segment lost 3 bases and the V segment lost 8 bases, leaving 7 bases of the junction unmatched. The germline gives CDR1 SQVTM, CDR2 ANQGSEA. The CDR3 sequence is CSSRTSGGHYNEQFF. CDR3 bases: TGCAGCTCGAGGACTAGCGGGGGCCACTACAATGAGCAGTTCTTC.

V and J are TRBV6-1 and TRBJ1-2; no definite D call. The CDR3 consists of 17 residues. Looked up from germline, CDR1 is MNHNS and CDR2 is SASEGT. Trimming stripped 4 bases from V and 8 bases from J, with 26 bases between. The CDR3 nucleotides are TGTGCCAGCAGTGTATACCTAAGGGCAGCCAGTGGTCAAGGCTACACCTTC. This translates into CASSVYLRAASGQGYTF.

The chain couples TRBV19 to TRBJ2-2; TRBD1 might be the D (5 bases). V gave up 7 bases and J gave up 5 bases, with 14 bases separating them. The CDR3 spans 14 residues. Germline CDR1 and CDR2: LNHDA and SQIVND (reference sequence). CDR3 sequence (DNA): TGTGCCAGTACTCACAGGCGAGGTACCGGGGAGCTGTTTTTT. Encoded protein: CASTHRRGTGELFF. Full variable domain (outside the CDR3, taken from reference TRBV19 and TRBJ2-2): DGGITQSPKYLFRKEGQNVTLSCEQNLNHDAMYWYRQDPGQGLRLIYYSQIVNDFQKGDIAEGYSVSREKKESFPLTVTSAQKNPTAFYLCASTHRRGTGELFFGEGSRLTVL.

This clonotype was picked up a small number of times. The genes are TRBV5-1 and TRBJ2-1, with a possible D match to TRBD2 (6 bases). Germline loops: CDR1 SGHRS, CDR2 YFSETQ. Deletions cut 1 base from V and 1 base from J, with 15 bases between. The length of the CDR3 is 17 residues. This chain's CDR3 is CASSLKSGSGSYNEQFF. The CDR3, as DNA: TGCGCCAGCAGCTTGAAATCCGGGAGCGGGTCCTACAATGAGCAGTTCTTC.

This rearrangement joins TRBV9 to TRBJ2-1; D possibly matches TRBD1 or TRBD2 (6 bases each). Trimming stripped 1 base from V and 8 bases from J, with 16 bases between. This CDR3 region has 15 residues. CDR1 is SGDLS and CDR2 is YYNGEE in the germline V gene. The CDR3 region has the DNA TGTGCCAGCAGCGTAATAGGGGGGCCACGCGATGAGCAGTTCTTC. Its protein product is CASSVIGGPRDEQFF. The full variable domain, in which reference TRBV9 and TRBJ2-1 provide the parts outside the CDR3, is DSGVTQTPKHLITATGQRVTLRCSPRSGDLSVYWYQQSLDQGLQFLIQYYNGEERAKGNILERFSAQQFPDLHSELNLSSLELGDSALYFCASSVIGGPRDEQFFGPGTRLTVL.

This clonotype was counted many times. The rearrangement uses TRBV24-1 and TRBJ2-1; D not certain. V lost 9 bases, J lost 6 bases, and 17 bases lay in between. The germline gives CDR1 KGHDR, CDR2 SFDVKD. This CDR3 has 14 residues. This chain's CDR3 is CATARGESSNEQFF. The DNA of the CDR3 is TGTGCCACCGCTCGAGGAGAGTCGAGCAATGAGCAGTTCTTC.

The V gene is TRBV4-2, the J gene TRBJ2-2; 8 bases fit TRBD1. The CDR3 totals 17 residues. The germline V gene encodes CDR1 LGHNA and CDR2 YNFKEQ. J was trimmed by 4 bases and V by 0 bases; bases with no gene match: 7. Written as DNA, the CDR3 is TGTGCCAGCAGCCAAGATAAGCGGACAGGGCTCACCGGGGAGCTGTTTTTT. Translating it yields CASSQDKRTGLTGELFF.

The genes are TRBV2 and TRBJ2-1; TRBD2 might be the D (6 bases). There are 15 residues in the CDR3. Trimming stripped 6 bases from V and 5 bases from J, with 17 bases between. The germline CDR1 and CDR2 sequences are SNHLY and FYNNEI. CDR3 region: CASSVVRDLDNEQFF. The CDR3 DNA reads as TGTGCCAGCAGCGTGGTCCGGGACTTAGACAATGAGCAGTTCTTC. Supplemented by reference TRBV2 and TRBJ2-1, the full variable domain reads EPEVTQTPSHQVTQMGQEVILRCVPISNHLYFYWYRQILGQKVEFLVSFYNNEISEKSEIFDDQFSVERPDGSNFTLKIRSTKLEDSAMYFCASSVVRDLDNEQFFGPGTRLTVL.

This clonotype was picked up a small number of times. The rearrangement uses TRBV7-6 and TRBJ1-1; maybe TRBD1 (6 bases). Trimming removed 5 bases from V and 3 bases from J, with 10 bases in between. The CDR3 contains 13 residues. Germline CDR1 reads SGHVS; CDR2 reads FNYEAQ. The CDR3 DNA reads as TGTGCCAGCAGCCCAAACAGGGACACTGAAGCTTTCTTT. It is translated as CASSPNRDTEAFF.

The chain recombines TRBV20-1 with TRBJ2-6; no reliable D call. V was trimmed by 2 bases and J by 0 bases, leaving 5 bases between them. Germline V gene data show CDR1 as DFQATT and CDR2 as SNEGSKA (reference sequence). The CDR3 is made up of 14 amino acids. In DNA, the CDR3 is TGCAGTGCTAGATCTGGCTCTGGGGCCAACGTCCTGACTTTC. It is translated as CSARSGSGANVLTF.

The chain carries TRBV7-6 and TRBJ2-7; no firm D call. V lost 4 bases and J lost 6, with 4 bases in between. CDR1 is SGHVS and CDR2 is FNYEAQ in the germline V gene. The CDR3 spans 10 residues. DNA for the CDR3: TGTGCCAGCAGCTCTCCCGAGCAGTACTTC. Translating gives CASSSPEQYF.

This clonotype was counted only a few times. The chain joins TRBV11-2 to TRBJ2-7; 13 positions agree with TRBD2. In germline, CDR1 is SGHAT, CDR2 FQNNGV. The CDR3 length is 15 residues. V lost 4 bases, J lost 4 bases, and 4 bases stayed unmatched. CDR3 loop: CASSSWTSGSYEQYF. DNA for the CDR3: TGTGCCAGCAGCTCCTGGACTAGCGGGAGTTACGAGCAGTACTTC. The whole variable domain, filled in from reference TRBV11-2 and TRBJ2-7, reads EAGVAQSPRYKIIEKRQSVAFWCNPISGHATLYWYQQILGQGPKLLIQFQNNGVVDDSQLPKDRFSAERLKGVDSTLKIQPAKLEDSAVYLCASSSWTSGSYEQYFGPGTRLTVT.

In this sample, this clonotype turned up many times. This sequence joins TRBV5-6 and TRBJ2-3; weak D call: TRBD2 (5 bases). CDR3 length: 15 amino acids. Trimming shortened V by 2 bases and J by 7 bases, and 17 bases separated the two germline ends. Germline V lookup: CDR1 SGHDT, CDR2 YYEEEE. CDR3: CASSFKSEGSYTQYF. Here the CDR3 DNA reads TGTGCCAGCAGCTTCAAAAGCGAAGGGAGTTATACGCAGTATTTT.

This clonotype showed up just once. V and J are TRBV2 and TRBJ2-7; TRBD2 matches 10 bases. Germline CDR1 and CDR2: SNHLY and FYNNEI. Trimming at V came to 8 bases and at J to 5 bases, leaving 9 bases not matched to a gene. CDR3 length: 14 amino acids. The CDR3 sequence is CASATIAGGNEQYF. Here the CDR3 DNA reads TGTGCCAGCGCCACAATAGCGGGGGGAAACGAGCAGTACTTC.

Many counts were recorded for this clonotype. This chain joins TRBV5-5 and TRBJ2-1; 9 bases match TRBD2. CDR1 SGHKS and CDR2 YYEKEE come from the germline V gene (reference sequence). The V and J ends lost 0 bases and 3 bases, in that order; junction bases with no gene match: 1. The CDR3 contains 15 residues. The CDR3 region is CASSLGLADYNEQFF. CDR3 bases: TGTGCCAGCAGCTTGGGACTAGCGGACTACAATGAGCAGTTCTTC.